This T cell receptor beta chain was sequenced for a study of long-term antiretroviral therapy in people with HIV. Broader study findings: Pre-ART expanded clones dominated the repertoire at every time point. In HIV, the repertoires covered a tighter span of CDR3 lengths than in controls. No data were available on ART adherence, viral resistance or therapy changes.

Germline V gives CDR1 WSHSY, CDR2 SAAADI. This CDR3 spans 14 amino acids. Germline trimming cut 4 bases from V and 3 bases from J; bases unmatched to any gene: 1. Survey-level resolution applied to immunoSEQ assay v3.0. The protocol was immunoSEQ multiplex PCR, while the TCRdb copy is restricted to in-frame clones and leaves out a portion. The sample holds around 21,000 clones, approximately 90% seen once. Comment on this clone: What it binds is not known.

This receptor was identified in a woman younger than 45 with HIV. The chain has TRBV10-2 and TRBJ2-5; 11 bases fit TRBD2. The input for sequencing was unsorted PBMCs, taken approximately 4.2 years before starting antiretroviral therapy. The CDR3 here is CASSVTSGEETQYF. The CDR3 DNA is TGCGCCAGCAGTGTGACTAGCGGGGAAGAGACCCAGTACTTC.